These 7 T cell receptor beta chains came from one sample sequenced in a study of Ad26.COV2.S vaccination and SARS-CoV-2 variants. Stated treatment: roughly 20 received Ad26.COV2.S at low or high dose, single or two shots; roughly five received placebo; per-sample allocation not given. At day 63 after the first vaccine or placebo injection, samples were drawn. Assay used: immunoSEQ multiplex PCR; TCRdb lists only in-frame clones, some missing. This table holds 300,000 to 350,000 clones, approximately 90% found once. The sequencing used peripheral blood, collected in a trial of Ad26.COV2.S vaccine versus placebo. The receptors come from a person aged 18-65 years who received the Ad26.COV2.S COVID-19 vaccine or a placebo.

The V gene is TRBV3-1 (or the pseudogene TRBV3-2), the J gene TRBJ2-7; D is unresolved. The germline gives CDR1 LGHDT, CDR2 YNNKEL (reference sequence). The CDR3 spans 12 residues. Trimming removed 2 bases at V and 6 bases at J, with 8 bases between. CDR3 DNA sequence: TGTGCCAGCAGCCAATGGGCCTTCGAGCAGTACTTC. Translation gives CASSQWAFEQYF.

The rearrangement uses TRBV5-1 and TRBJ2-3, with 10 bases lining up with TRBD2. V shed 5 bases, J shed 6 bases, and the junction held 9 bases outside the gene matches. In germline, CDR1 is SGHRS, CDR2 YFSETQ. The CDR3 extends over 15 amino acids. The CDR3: CASRSVAGGGDTQYF. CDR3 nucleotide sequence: TGCGCCAGCAGGTCGGTAGCGGGAGGAGGGGATACGCAGTATTTT.

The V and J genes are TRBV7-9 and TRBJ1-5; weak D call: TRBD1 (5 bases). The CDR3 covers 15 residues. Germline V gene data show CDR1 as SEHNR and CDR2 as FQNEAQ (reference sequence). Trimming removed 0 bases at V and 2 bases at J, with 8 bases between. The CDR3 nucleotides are TGTGCCAGCAGCTTAGCAGGGGCCGGCAATCAGCCCCAGCATTTT. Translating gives CASSLAGAGNQPQHF.

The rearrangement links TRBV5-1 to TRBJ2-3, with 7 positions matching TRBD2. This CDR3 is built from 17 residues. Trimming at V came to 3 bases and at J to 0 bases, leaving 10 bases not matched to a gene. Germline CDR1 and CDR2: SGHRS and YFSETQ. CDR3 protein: CASSSGRGVASTDTQYF. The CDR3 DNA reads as TGCGCCAGCAGCTCAGGACGGGGGGTGGCGAGCACAGATACGCAGTATTTT.

The CDR3 region is CASSPRVDTGELFF. CDR3 nucleotides: TGTGCCAGCAGCCCGCGGGTGGACACCGGGGAGCTGTTTTTT. The chain is built from TRBV7-2 and TRBJ2-2; maybe TRBD2 (5 bases). With 5 bases removed from V and 3 bases from J, the gap between germline ends came to 10 bases. The germline gives CDR1 SGHTA, CDR2 FQGNSA. CDR3 length: 14 residues.

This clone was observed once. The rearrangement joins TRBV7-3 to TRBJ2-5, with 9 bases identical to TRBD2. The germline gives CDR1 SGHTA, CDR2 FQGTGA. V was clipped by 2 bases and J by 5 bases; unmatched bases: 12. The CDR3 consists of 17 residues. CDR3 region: CASSLGAGGTTIETQYF. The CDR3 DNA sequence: TGTGCCAGCAGCTTAGGCGCGGGAGGGACCACGATTGAGACCCAGTACTTC.

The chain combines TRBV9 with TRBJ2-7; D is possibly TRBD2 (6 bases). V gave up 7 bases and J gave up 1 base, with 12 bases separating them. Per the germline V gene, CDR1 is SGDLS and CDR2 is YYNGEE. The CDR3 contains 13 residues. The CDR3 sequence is CASLFGGSYEQYF. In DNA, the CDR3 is TGTGCCAGCCTTTTCGGGGGATCCTACGAGCAGTACTTC.